Described below is a single TCR beta chain sequence and its context. The antigen is not known. This sample was taken from a study of shared clonotypes between healthy human individuals. Regarding the study as a whole: Blood was the sole source, and tissue repertoires probably differ.

Sequenced by immunoSEQ multiplex PCR; TCRdb stores in-frame clones only, minus some. The repertoire holds about 2.4 million clones, with approximately 92% as singletons. Sample: naive CD4+ T cells sorted from blood. Subset reported: CD45RA+ positively selected. This receptor was identified in a man aged 18 to 30 in good health.

The CDR3 sequence is CASRTVGSGNTIYF. For the CDR3, the DNA is TGTGCCAGCAGGACGGTTGGATCTGGAAACACCATATATTTT. V usage is TRBV6-1 and J usage is TRBJ1-3; D gene unclear. The CDR3 length is 14 residues. Between the trimmed V and J ends, which lost 6 bases and 1 base, there was a span of 10 bases. Germline assignment: CDR1 MNHNS and CDR2 SASEGT.